The clone carrying this TCR beta chain was counted ten times or more. The record originates from a study of T cells in Graves' hyperthyroidism and ophthalmopathy. About the study: Peripheral blood sampling occurred at initial diagnosis, before any treatment.

Trimming shortened V by 1 base and J by 4 bases, and 20 bases separated the two germline ends. The CDR3 has 17 residues. Germline CDR1 is MNHEY and CDR2 is SVGEGT. Uncontrolled infection, other autoimmune disease, pregnancy and lactation each barred patients from inclusion. Diagnoses rested on clinical symptoms, serum thyroxine and TRAb, thyroid ultrasound and orbital computed tomography. The CDR3 regions of TCR beta were amplified from RNA transcripts. Carried out on the TCR CDR3, a first-round RT-PCR used the HTBI primer set. TCRdb independently ran MiXCR on the multiplex PCR reads; one entry per CDR3 protein. Of 400,000 to 550,000 distinct CDR3 sequences in the sample, approximately 25% were seen once.

Sequencing input: blood. This TCR was sampled from a young woman with Graves' ophthalmopathy. The chain combines TRBV6-2 or TRBV6-3 with TRBJ2-7; D might be TRBD2 (5 bases). In nucleotides, the CDR3 is TGTGCCAGCAGTTACTTATATTTCGGGAACAGACGTTACGAGCAGTACTTC. Translated, it gives CASSYLYFGNRRYEQYF.